A selection of T cell receptor beta chains follows, all from one sample in a study of blood T cell repertoires in COVID-19. TCRdb's table, derived via immunoSEQ multiplex PCR, lists solely in-frame clones and lacks some. The sample has over 90,000 clones; over 75% are singletons. The sequenced material came from peripheral blood. These receptor sequences come from a man between 60 and 75 years old with acute or convalescent COVID-19. Both conserved end residues are part of each CDR3. Fields, in order: clone size, J gene, D gene, V gene, CDR3 DNA, CDR3 protein. D genes are given only for firm matches. Expanded clones get a size class; other rows say once, few or many, or leave the size out.

. | TRBJ1-1 | TRBD1 | TRBV27 | TGTGCCAGCAGTCCCAGACAGGGGTTTGGAGCTTTCTTT | CASSPRQGFGAFF
. | TRBJ1-6 | TRBD1 | TRBV6-5 | TGTGCCAGCAGTTCGGGACAGACTCGTCGGGTTTCACCCCTCCACTTT | CASSSGQTRRVSPLHF
. | TRBJ1-2 | TRBD1 | TRBV5-4 | TGTGCCAGCAGCTTACAGGGGCCCGCCTATGGCTACACCTTC | CASSLQGPAYGYTF
. | TRBJ2-7 | . | TRBV5-1 | TGCGCCAGCAGCTTGGAAGGGGTAGCCTACAAGCAGTACTTC | CASSLEGVAYKQYF
. | TRBJ1-2 | . | TRBV12-5 | TGTGCTAGTGGTTTGGGGGAGTACTATGGCTACACCTTC | CASGLGEYYGYTF
. | TRBJ2-7 | . | TRBV28 | TGTGCCAGCAGTCCAAAAACCCTCCGAGCAGGGCTTTACTCCTACGAGCAGTACTTC | CASSPKTLRAGLYSYEQYF
. | TRBJ1-1 | . | TRBV5-4 | TGTGCCAGCAGGACAGAGCGGAACACTGAAGCTTTCTTT | CASRTERNTEAFF
. | TRBJ2-3 | TRBD1 | TRBV5-1 | TGCGCCAGCAGACCTACAGGGGCCAGCACAGATACGCAGTATTTT | CASRPTGASTDTQYF
. | TRBJ1-1 | . | TRBV7-3 | TGTGCCAGCAGCTTAAACTCGGGGGGCGGTGAAGCTTTCTTT | CASSLNSGGGEAFF
once | TRBJ2-2 | . | TRBV7-6 | TGTGCCAGCAGCTTAGCGCCCCCTAGCCCGAACACCGGGGAGCTGTTTTTT | CASSLAPPSPNTGELFF
. | TRBJ2-5 | . | TRBV5-4 | TGTGCCAGCAGCCTTTCAGTGGACTCCGAAGAGACCCAGTACTTC | CASSLSVDSEETQYF
. | TRBJ2-7 | TRBD1 | TRBV6-2/TRBV6-3 | TGTGCCAGCAGCCGGGGCACGGGACAGGGATTCTACGAGCAGTACTTC | CASSRGTGQGFYEQYF
. | TRBJ1-2 | TRBD1 | TRBV6-4 | TGTGCCAGCAGTGTTGATAGGACAGGGAATGGCTACACCTTC | CASSVDRTGNGYTF
few | TRBJ1-3 | . | TRBV6-6 | TGTGCCAGCATTGCTGGACTCATGGGGGGAAACACCATATATTTT | CASIAGLMGGNTIYF
. | TRBJ2-7 | . | TRBV11-2 | TGTGCCAGCAGCTTGGGTCCAGGGGACGAGCAGTACTTC | CASSLGPGDEQYF
. | TRBJ2-1 | . | TRBV11-3 | TGTGCCAGCAGCTTTTTGGCAGGTGAGCAGTTCTTC | CASSFLAGEQFF
. | TRBJ2-7 | TRBD1 | TRBV9 | TGTGCCAGCAGCGCCCACGGGACAGGCTACCAACTCTCCTACGAGCAGTACTTC | CASSAHGTGYQLSYEQYF
once | TRBJ2-4 | . | TRBV28 | TGTGCCAGCAGTACCCCCGGAGCTTGGCCCGAATTC | CASSTPGAWPEF
. | TRBJ2-7 | . | TRBV11-3 | TGTGCCAGCAGGTCAACAGGGCATGGTTCCTACGAGCAGTACTTC | CASRSTGHGSYEQYF
. | TRBJ1-2 | . | TRBV7-9 | TGTGCCAGCCTGTCCCCCGGGGAAGCCTATGGCTACACCTTC | CASLSPGEAYGYTF
. | TRBJ2-1 | TRBD1 | TRBV5-4 | TGTGCCAGCAGCTTGGGGACAGGATGGACCTACAATGAGCAGTTCTTC | CASSLGTGWTYNEQFF
. | TRBJ2-7 | TRBD1 | TRBV4-3 | TGCGCCAGCAGCCAAGAGGTAAAGACAGGGGGCTACGAGCAGTACTTC | CASSQEVKTGGYEQYF
. | TRBJ2-5 | . | TRBV7-7 | TGTGCTAGCAGCTTAGGGAGGACGCCCCAAGAGACCCAGTACTTC | CASSLGRTPQETQYF
. | TRBJ2-1 | TRBD2 | TRBV7-9 | TGTGCCAGCAGTAGACTAGCGGGAGGCCTTGAGCAGTTCTTC | CASSRLAGGLEQFF
. | TRBJ2-7 | . | TRBV7-9 | TGTGCCTCTAACGACGGAGACAGAATTTACGAGCAGTACTTC | CASNDGDRIYEQYF
many | TRBJ2-1 | TRBD1 | TRBV19 | TGTGCCAGTAGTATGAGGGGACAGGGAATCACCTACAATGAGCAGTTCTTC | CASSMRGQGITYNEQFF
. | TRBJ2-2 | . | TRBV9 | TGTGCCAGCAGCCCACGGGGACAGAACACCGGGGAGCTGTTTTTT | CASSPRGQNTGELFF
. | TRBJ1-5 | TRBD1 | TRBV7-2 | TGTGCCAGCAGCTTGGGACAGGGCAGTCAGCCCCAGCATTTT | CASSLGQGSQPQHF
. | TRBJ2-5 | TRBD1 | TRBV7-3 | TGTGCCAGCAGGGGGCCGGGACAGGCACAAGAGACCCAGTACTTC | CASRGPGQAQETQYF
. | TRBJ2-7 | TRBD2 | TRBV7-6 | TGTGCCAGCAGCTTAGAGACTAGCGGGAGGTACGAGCAGTACTTC | CASSLETSGRYEQYF
. | TRBJ1-5 | . | TRBV11-2 | TGTGCCAGCAGCTTAGGTCAGAATCAGCCCCAGCATTTT | CASSLGQNQPQHF
. | TRBJ2-2 | . | TRBV24-1 | TGTGCCACCAGTGGTATACAGGGAACCTTCACCGGGGAGCTGTTTTTT | CATSGIQGTFTGELFF
. | TRBJ2-1 | TRBD1 | TRBV19 | TGTGCCAGTAGTGGGACAGGGGGATTTAGTGAGCAGTTCTTC | CASSGTGGFSEQFF
. | TRBJ1-1 | TRBD1 | TRBV6-2/TRBV6-3 | TGTGCCAGCAGCTCGACAGGGGGTGAAGCTTTCTTT | CASSSTGGEAFF
once | TRBJ2-4 | . | TRBV28 | TGTGCCAGCAGTTTACCGGGTGCCAAAAACATTCAGTACTTC | CASSLPGAKNIQYF
. | TRBJ2-2 | . | TRBV3-1/TRBV3-2 | TGTGCCAGCAGCCAAAGGGGAAGCGCCGGGGAGCTGTTTTTT | CASSQRGSAGELFF
few | TRBJ2-2 | TRBD2 | TRBV5-1 | TGCGCCAGCAGCGACAAGACTAGCGGAGTCACCGGGGAGCTGTTTTTT | CASSDKTSGVTGELFF
. | TRBJ2-6 | . | TRBV10-3 | TGTGCCATCAGTGGGGTCCCGACAGGACTTAGCTCTGGGGCCAACGTCCTGACTTTC | CAISGVPTGLSSGANVLTF
few | TRBJ1-2 | . | TRBV6-2/TRBV6-3 | TGTGCCAGCAGTTACAGCGGGGACTATGGCTACACCTTC | CASSYSGDYGYTF
. | TRBJ1-4 | . | TRBV7-8 | TGTGCCAGCAGCTTAGTAGGAGGACGAAATGAAAAACTGTTTTTT | CASSLVGGRNEKLFF
. | TRBJ1-3 | . | TRBV6-5 | TGTGCCAGCAGTTACGGAACAGGGACTGGAAACACCATATATTTT | CASSYGTGTGNTIYF
few | TRBJ1-2 | TRBD1 | TRBV11-3 | TGTGCCAGCAGCTCAGACGAATTAGGGGGCGAGAACTATGGCTACACCTTC | CASSSDELGGENYGYTF
. | TRBJ1-6 | . | TRBV5-8 | TGTGCCAGCAGCTCCGGGGGATATAATTCACCCCTCCACTTT | CASSSGGYNSPLHF
. | TRBJ2-7 | . | TRBV3-1/TRBV3-2 | TGTGCCAGCAGCCAAGAGGTGGCGGGAACCAACGAGCAGTACTTC | CASSQEVAGTNEQYF
. | TRBJ1-3 | . | TRBV2 | TGTGCCAGCAGCCGGGTCAGTTCCTCTGGAAACACCATATATTTT | CASSRVSSSGNTIYF
. | TRBJ1-1 | . | TRBV18 | TGTGCCAGCTCACCATTCGGGAGTGGTGGCACTGAAGCTTTCTTT | CASSPFGSGGTEAFF
. | TRBJ2-2 | . | TRBV18 | TGTGCCAGCTCACTGGGCGTCGAGAACACCGGGGAGCTGTTTTTT | CASSLGVENTGELFF
. | TRBJ2-3 | TRBD1 | TRBV4-3 | TGCGCCAGCAGCCGAGGGTGGGACAGGGCGACAGATACGCAGTATTTT | CASSRGWDRATDTQYF
few | TRBJ1-5 | . | TRBV12-3/TRBV12-4 | TGTGCCAGCAGGGCGACAGAGTTTCAGCCCCAGCATTTT | CASRATEFQPQHF
. | TRBJ2-3 | TRBD2 | TRBV9 | TGTGCCAGCAGCGTAGAAGTAGCGGGGGGCTCAGATACGCAGTATTTT | CASSVEVAGGSDTQYF
few | TRBJ1-2 | . | TRBV29-1 | TGCAGCGTTGAACCCACAGCACCTGGCTACACCTTC | CSVEPTAPGYTF
. | TRBJ1-6 | TRBD1 | TRBV6-1 | TGTGCCAGCAGTGAATTTAAAAATTTTCTGGACAGGGTTTGGTTGCCCCTCCACTTT | CASSEFKNFLDRVWLPLHF